These 17 T cell receptor beta chains originate from one sample sequenced in a study of graft-versus-host responses after intestinal transplantation. Their recognized antigens are unknown. Measured with immunoSEQ multiplex PCR; TCRdb has only the in-frame clones, and not every one. The sample lists 95,000 to 110,000 clones; 93% were seen once. The material sequenced was unstimulated CD8+ T cells sorted from spleen or lymph node cells, taken before intestinal transplant. Receptor source: a human donor who received an intestinal transplant.

This rearrangement joins TRBV7-8 to TRBJ1-3, with D possibly TRBD1 on 6 matching bases. Germline CDR1 reads SGHVS; CDR2 reads FQNEAQ. The CDR3 is made up of 14 amino acids. V shed 4 bases and J shed 4 bases, with 11 bases lying between them. The chain's CDR3 is CASSSPDRGNTIYF. CDR3 in DNA: TGTGCCAGCAGCTCCCCGGACAGAGGAAACACCATATATTTT.

This clone has only one observation. The rearrangement links TRBV29-1 to TRBJ1-2; D perhaps matches TRBD1 (5 bases). The germline gives CDR1 SQVTM, CDR2 ANQGSEA. V lost 2 bases to trimming and J lost 8 bases, with 21 bases between them. CDR3 size: 15 residues. The DNA of the CDR3 is TGCAGCGTTGAAACCCAGCCGGGTGGGGCAGGAGGCTACACCTTC. Protein sequence: CSVETQPGGAGGYTF.

Notes on this clone: Different DNA sequences within this sample yield the same CDR3. This sequence joins TRBV19 and TRBJ1-1, with a tentative D call TRBD1 (6 bases). CDR1 is LNHDA, CDR2 SQIVND, per germline (reference sequence). The CDR3 runs to 15 residues. Trimming removed 1 base from V and 1 base from J, with 10 bases in between. As DNA, the CDR3 is TGTGCCAGTAGTATAGGGGGACACGCGAACACTGAAGCTTTCTTT. It translates to CASSIGGHANTEAFF.

The chain employs TRBV11-2 and TRBJ2-7; D is ambiguous. CDR1 is SGHAT, CDR2 FQNNGV, per germline. CDR3 length: 14 residues. Trimming stripped 3 bases from V and 0 bases from J, with 9 bases between. The CDR3 loop reads CASSLSYRSYEQYF. As DNA, the CDR3 is TGTGCCAGCAGCTTGTCCTACCGCTCCTACGAGCAGTACTTC.

V usage is TRBV5-1 and J usage is TRBJ1-4, with no clear D. V dropped 8 bases and J dropped 8 bases, with 19 bases sitting between them. CDR3 size: 14 residues. Germline CDR1 and CDR2: SGHRS and YFSETQ. CDR3 sequence reads: CASPRVKRGEKLFF. In DNA form, the CDR3 reads TGCGCCAGTCCACGGGTGAAACGAGGGGAAAAACTGTTTTTT.

The chain combines TRBV7-8 with TRBJ2-3; TRBD2 matches 7 bases. The V gene's germline CDR1 is SGHVS and CDR2 FQNEAQ. V lost 1 base, J lost 0 bases, and 4 bases stayed unmatched. The CDR3 has 16 residues. CDR3 region: CASSLGSSGSTDTQYF. The CDR3 DNA follows: TGTGCCAGCAGCTTAGGGTCTAGCGGTAGCACAGATACGCAGTATTTT.

The chain recombines TRBV27 with TRBJ2-1; tentatively, D is TRBD2 (6 bases). This CDR3 comprises 14 residues. V lost 3 bases, J lost 5 bases, and 11 bases lay in between. In germline, CDR1 is MNHEY, CDR2 SMNVEV (reference sequence). The CDR3 here is CASSFGGFDNEQFF. CDR3 in DNA: TGTGCCAGCAGTTTCGGAGGGTTCGACAATGAGCAGTTCTTC.

The rearrangement uses TRBV13 and TRBJ2-5; D is perhaps TRBD1 (6 bases). Germline loops: CDR1 PRHDT, CDR2 FYEKMQ (reference sequence). The V end lost 4 bases, the J end lost 3 bases, and 18 bases lay between the germline ends. The CDR3 extends over 16 amino acids. The CDR3 loop reads CASSSFAEGGEETQYF. For the CDR3, the DNA is TGTGCCAGCAGCTCATTCGCGGAAGGGGGAGAAGAGACCCAGTACTTC.

J is TRBJ2-1 and V is TRBV5-1, with 9 bases identical to TRBD2. In germline, CDR1 is SGHRS, CDR2 YFSETQ. V dropped 3 bases and J dropped 0; count of bases not matched to a gene: 1. This CDR3 spans 15 amino acids. The CDR3 here is CASSYSGSSYNEQFF. DNA of the CDR3: TGCGCCAGCAGCTATAGCGGGAGCTCCTACAATGAGCAGTTCTTC.

The J gene is TRBJ1-6, the V gene TRBV23-1, with unresolved D. TRBV23-1 is marked as an open reading frame, function uncertain. The CDR3 has 18 amino acids. Trimming took off 4 bases at V and 8 bases at J, with 24 bases between the two ends. Here the CDR3 reads CASSLRNADFPPYSPLHF. As DNA, the CDR3 is TGCGCCAGCAGTCTTCGAAACGCCGACTTTCCCCCCTATTCACCCCTCCACTTT.

The chain has TRBV5-1 and TRBJ2-1, with D perhaps TRBD1 (6 bases). V was clipped by 4 bases and J by 8 bases, with 25 bases between them. The length of the CDR3 is 17 residues. In germline, CDR1 is SGHRS, CDR2 YFSETQ. This CDR3 reads CASSRISHRVRRDEQFF. DNA for the CDR3: TGCGCCAGCAGCCGAATCAGTCACAGGGTTCGACGGGATGAGCAGTTCTTC.

The chain has TRBV10-2 and TRBJ1-5; TRBD1 aligns across 8 bases. CDR3 length equals 15 residues. CDR1 is WSHSY, CDR2 SAAADI, per germline. The ends lost 5 bases at V and 4 bases at J; junction bases unmatched: 7. CDR3 loop: CASSPRTGPNQPQHF. CDR3 nucleotides: TGCGCCAGCAGTCCCCGGACAGGGCCAAATCAGCCCCAGCATTTT.

CDR3 bases: TGTGCCAGCAGTCCTGTGGGGGCGGACGAGCAGTACTTC. It specifies CASSPVGADEQYF. The V call is TRBV6-4, the J call TRBJ2-7, with D possibly matching TRBD1 (6 bases). This CDR3 spans 13 amino acids. With 5 bases removed from V and 5 bases from J, the gap between germline ends came to 13 bases. Germline CDR1 is MRHNA and CDR2 is SNTAGT.

The chain uses TRBV13 and TRBJ1-1; the D is unclear. Germline CDR1 is PRHDT and CDR2 is FYEKMQ (reference sequence). The CDR3 contains 11 residues. Trimming took off 6 bases at V and 7 bases at J, with 9 bases between the two ends. The CDR3 DNA reads as TGTGCCAGCAGTCACTCACATGAAGCTTTCTTT. Translation: CASSHSHEAFF.

The rearrangement links TRBV7-9 to TRBJ2-2; unclear D gene. Germline-derived CDR1 and CDR2 are SEHNR and FQNEAQ (reference sequence). CDR3 length: 14 residues. Trimming stripped 4 bases from V and 4 bases from J, with 10 bases between. The CDR3 DNA reads as TGTGCCAGCAGCTCGCTCAAGATCACCGGGGAGCTGTTTTTT. This translates into CASSSLKITGELFF.

This clone has only one observation. The chain combines TRBV9 with TRBJ1-6; perhaps TRBD1 as D (5 bases). This CDR3 has 14 residues. Deletions cut 3 bases from V and 8 bases from J, with 12 bases between. CDR1 and CDR2 (germline): SGDLS, YYNGEE. The CDR3 protein is CASSGPGEDSPLHF. As DNA, the CDR3 is TGTGCCAGCAGCGGACCGGGGGAAGATTCACCCCTCCACTTT.

This clone occurred once. The CDR3 coding sequence is TGTGCCAGCAGCCAAGATAGTTCGGGACAGGGGTCCTACGAGCAGTACTTC. It encodes CASSQDSSGQGSYEQYF. This rearrangement joins TRBV4-2 to TRBJ2-7; 10 nucleotides match TRBD1. V shed 0 bases, J shed 1 base, and the junction held 6 bases outside the gene matches. The CDR3 loop spans 17 amino acids. Per germline, CDR1 LGHNA and CDR2 YNFKEQ.